These 15 T cell receptor beta chains were sequenced from one sample in a study of identical twins. Using its own MiXCR run on the 5' RACE reads, TCRdb lists one record per CDR3 protein. Here the sample spans about 920,000 distinct CDR3 sequences, roughly 12% being singletons. The data were also submitted as part of a second study, on yellow fever vaccine responses in identical twins.

Sequences were obtained from PBMCs. The receptors come from a woman aged 18-30 years in good health.

This clonotype has only a few counts. The chain combines TRBV6-1 with TRBJ2-5; TRBD2 aligns across 7 bases. Per the germline V gene, CDR1 is MNHNS and CDR2 is SASEGT. The V segment lost 6 bases and the J segment 5 bases; nucleotides outside the gene matches: 12. The CDR3 has 15 residues. CDR3 in amino acids: CASRPGEGGRETQYF. CDR3 DNA: TGTGCCAGCAGGCCCGGGGAGGGAGGCAGGGAGACCCAGTACTTC.

This clonotype was detected a few times. The chain combines TRBV6-5 with TRBJ1-2, with 9 bases fitting TRBD1. The CDR3 runs to 16 residues. With V trimmed by 0 bases and J by 2 bases, 4 bases remained unmatched. Germline V gene lookup returns CDR1 MNHEY and CDR2 SVGAGI. The CDR3 sequence is CASSYSRTGANYGYTF. CDR3 DNA sequence: TGTGCCAGCAGTTACTCGAGGACAGGGGCCAACTATGGCTACACCTTC.

This clonotype was detected a few times. CDR3: CAIRPGFADTQYF. CDR3 nucleotide sequence: TGTGCCATCAGACCGGGATTTGCAGATACGCAGTATTTT. The V and J genes are TRBV10-3 and TRBJ2-3; perhaps TRBD2 as D (5 bases). The CDR3 loop spans 13 amino acids. The germline V gene encodes CDR1 ENHRY and CDR2 SYGVKD. Trimming cost V 6 bases and J 4 bases, with 11 bases left between them.

This clonotype was recorded at least ten times. The chain is built from TRBV28 and TRBJ1-5, with 7 bases aligning to TRBD1. Germline V CDR1 and CDR2: MDHEN, SYDVKM. The CDR3 loop spans 13 amino acids. The J segment lost 4 bases and the V segment lost 6 bases, leaving 3 bases of the junction unmatched. This CDR3 reads CASRGQDNQPQHF. The CDR3 DNA reads as TGTGCCAGCAGAGGACAGGATAATCAGCCCCAGCATTTT.

This clonotype has just a few counts. V usage is TRBV12-3 or TRBV12-4 and J usage is TRBJ2-2; TRBD2 agrees at 9 bases. This CDR3 is 15 amino acids long. V was pared by 2 bases and J by 5 bases, with 3 bases of the junction left unmatched. Written as DNA, the CDR3 is TGTGCCAGCAGTTTAAGGCTAGCGGGAACCGGGGAGCTGTTTTTT. Its protein is CASSLRLAGTGELFF.

In this sample, this clonotype turned up a few times. The chain recombines TRBV9 with TRBJ2-7; TRBD2 agrees at 7 bases. V was clipped by 4 bases and J by 0 bases; unmatched bases: 4. The V gene's germline CDR1 is SGDLS and CDR2 YYNGEE. The CDR3 has 14 amino acids. CDR3 DNA sequence: TGTGCCAGCAGCCCGAGACTAGCCTCCTACGAGCAGTACTTC. This codes for CASSPRLASYEQYF.

V is TRBV6-1 and J is TRBJ2-3; D may match TRBD1 or TRBD2 (5 bases each). Trimming removed 8 bases from V and 2 bases from J, with 23 bases in between. Germline V CDR1 and CDR2: MNHNS, SASEGT. The CDR3 is 17 residues long. The CDR3 nucleotides read TGTGCCAGCTCTACCGGGACGAAGAACCCGTACACAGATACGCAGTATTTT. This gives the protein CASSTGTKNPYTDTQYF.

This clonotype was detected many times. This rearrangement joins TRBV27 to TRBJ1-2, with 8 bases identical to TRBD1. Germline values: CDR1 MNHEY, CDR2 SMNVEV (reference sequence). The ends lost 6 bases at V and 5 bases at J; junction bases unmatched: 8. The CDR3 is made up of 14 amino acids. The CDR3 loop is CASSPDRGQYGYTF. In DNA form, the CDR3 reads TGTGCCAGCAGCCCCGACAGGGGTCAATATGGCTACACCTTC.

This clonotype came up once. V gene TRBV7-9 combines with J gene TRBJ2-3, with TRBD1 matching over 9 bases. The CDR3 is made up of 14 amino acids. Germline values: CDR1 SEHNR, CDR2 FQNEAQ (reference sequence). J gave up 3 bases and V 7 bases, and 5 bases lay outside the gene matches. CDR3 sequence (DNA): TGTGCCAGCAACCAGGGACAGGGAACAGATACGCAGTATTTT. It is translated as CASNQGQGTDTQYF.

This clonotype was detected a few times. This sequence joins TRBV2 and TRBJ2-3; tentatively, D is TRBD1 (5 bases). CDR3 size: 18 residues. V lost 0 bases and J lost 2, with 18 bases in between. The V gene's germline CDR1 is SNHLY and CDR2 FYNNEI. This CDR3 reads CASSEATLDISATDTQYF. The CDR3 DNA sequence: TGTGCCAGCAGTGAAGCAACCCTGGACATCTCGGCCACAGATACGCAGTATTTT. The whole variable domain, remainder taken from reference TRBV2 and TRBJ2-3, is EPEVTQTPSHQVTQMGQEVILRCVPISNHLYFYWYRQILGQKVEFLVSFYNNEISEKSEIFDDQFSVERPDGSNFTLKIRSTKLEDSAMYFCASSEATLDISATDTQYFGPGTRLTVL.

Here the CDR3 reads CASAGAALATGELFF. The CDR3 nucleotides read TGTGCCAGCGCGGGAGCTGCATTGGCGACCGGGGAGCTGTTTTTT. The chain uses TRBV11-3 and TRBJ2-2, with 7 bases fitting TRBD2. CDR3 size: 15 residues. Germline CDR1 is SGHNT and CDR2 is YENEEA. Trimming took 8 bases from V and 5 from J; bases not matched to a gene: 11.

The genes are TRBV5-1 and TRBJ2-1, with 8 bases lining up with TRBD2. CDR3 length equals 16 residues. CDR1 is SGHRS, CDR2 YFSETQ, per germline. The trim removed 5 bases at V and 0 bases at J, leaving 7 bases unmatched. The CDR3 spells CASSSGGASSYNEQFF. The CDR3 nucleotides read TGCGCCAGCAGTTCCGGGGGGGCGAGCTCCTACAATGAGCAGTTCTTC.

In this sample, this clonotype turned up a few times. This CDR3 is CASRTSFYGYTF. In DNA, the CDR3 is TGTGCCAGCAGGACGTCCTTCTATGGCTACACCTTC. The rearrangement joins TRBV6-5 to TRBJ1-2; D gene uncertain. The CDR3 is made up of 12 amino acids. Looked up from germline, CDR1 is MNHEY and CDR2 is SVGAGI. Deletions cut 6 bases from V and 4 bases from J, with 9 bases between.

This clonotype was counted many times. The chain uses TRBV5-5 and TRBJ1-1; D is possibly TRBD1 (6 bases). The CDR3 has 16 residues. The germline V gene has CDR1 SGHKS and CDR2 YYEKEE (reference sequence). V lost 0 bases and J 11 bases, leaving 23 bases between the germline ends. The CDR3 is CASSLDRAKTLRFAFF. DNA of the CDR3: TGTGCCAGCAGCTTGGACAGGGCGAAGACTTTACGTTTCGCTTTCTTT.

This clonotype was recorded at least ten times. The chain recombines TRBV2 with TRBJ2-1; 7 bases agree with TRBD2. From germline, CDR1 is SNHLY and CDR2 FYNNEI. Trimming cost V 4 bases and J 6 bases; bases outside gene matches: 3. CDR3 length equals 13 residues. CDR3 coding DNA: TGTGCCAGCAGTGCCGGGACTACCAATGAGCAGTTCTTC. Residues: CASSAGTTNEQFF.